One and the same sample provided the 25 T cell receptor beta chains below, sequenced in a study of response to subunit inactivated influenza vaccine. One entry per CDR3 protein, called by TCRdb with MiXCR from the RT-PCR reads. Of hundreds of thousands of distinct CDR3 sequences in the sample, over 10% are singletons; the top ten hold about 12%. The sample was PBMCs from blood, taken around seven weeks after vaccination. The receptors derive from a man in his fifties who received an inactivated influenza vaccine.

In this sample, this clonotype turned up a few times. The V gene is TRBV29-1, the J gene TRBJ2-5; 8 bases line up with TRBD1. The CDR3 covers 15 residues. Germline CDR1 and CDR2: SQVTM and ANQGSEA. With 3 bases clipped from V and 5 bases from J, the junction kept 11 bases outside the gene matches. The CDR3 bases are TGCAGCGTTGAGACAGGGGCCCGCCCCAGGGAGACCCAGTACTTC. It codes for CSVETGARPRETQYF. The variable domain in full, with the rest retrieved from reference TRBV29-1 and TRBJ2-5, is SAVISQKPSRDICQRGTSLTIQCQVDSQVTMMFWYRQQPGQSLTLIATANQGSEATYESGFVIDKFPISRPNLTFSTLTVSNMSPEDSSIYLCSVETGARPRETQYFGPGTRLLVL.

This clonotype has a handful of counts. The CDR3 is CASSPRTGTGANVLTF. Written as DNA, the CDR3 is TGCGCCAGCAGCCCTAGGACAGGGACCGGGGCCAACGTCCTGACTTTC. This chain uses TRBV5-1 with TRBJ2-6; 8 bases map to TRBD1. The length of the CDR3 is 16 residues. V lost 4 bases and J lost 4; bases outside the gene matches: 7. The germline V gene encodes CDR1 SGHRS and CDR2 YFSETQ.

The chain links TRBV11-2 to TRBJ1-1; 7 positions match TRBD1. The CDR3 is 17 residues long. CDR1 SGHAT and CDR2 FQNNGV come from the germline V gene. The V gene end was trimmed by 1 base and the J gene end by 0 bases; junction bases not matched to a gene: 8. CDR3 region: CASSLGKTGIMNTEAFF. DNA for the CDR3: TGTGCCAGCAGCTTAGGAAAGACAGGGATCATGAACACTGAAGCTTTCTTT.

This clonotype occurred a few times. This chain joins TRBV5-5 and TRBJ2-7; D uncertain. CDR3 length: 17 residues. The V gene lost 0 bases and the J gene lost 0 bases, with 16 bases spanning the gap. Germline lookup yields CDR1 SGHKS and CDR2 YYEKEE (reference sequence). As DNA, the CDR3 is TGTGCCAGCAGCTTGGCAGGTAACAGTCTCAGCTCCTACGAGCAGTACTTC. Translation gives CASSLAGNSLSSYEQYF.

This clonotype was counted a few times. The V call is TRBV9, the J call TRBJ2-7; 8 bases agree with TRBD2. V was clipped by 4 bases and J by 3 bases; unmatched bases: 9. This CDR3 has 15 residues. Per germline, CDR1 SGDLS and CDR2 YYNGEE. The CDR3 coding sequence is TGTGCCAGCAGCAATAGTGGCCTAGCGGGCTACGAGCAGTACTTC. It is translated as CASSNSGLAGYEQYF.

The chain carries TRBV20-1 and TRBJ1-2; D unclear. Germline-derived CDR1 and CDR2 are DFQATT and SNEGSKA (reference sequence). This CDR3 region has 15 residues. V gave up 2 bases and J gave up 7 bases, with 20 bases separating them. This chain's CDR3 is CSARKGQVVVFGYTF. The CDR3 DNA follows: TGCAGTGCTAGAAAGGGTCAGGTAGTTGTCTTTGGCTACACCTTC.

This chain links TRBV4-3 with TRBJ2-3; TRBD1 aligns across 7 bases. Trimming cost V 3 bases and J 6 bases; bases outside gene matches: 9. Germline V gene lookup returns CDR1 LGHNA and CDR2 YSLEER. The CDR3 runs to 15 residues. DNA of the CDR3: TGCGCCAGCAGCCAGAGACAGGGCTCTTCGGATACGCAGTATTTT. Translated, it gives CASSQRQGSSDTQYF.

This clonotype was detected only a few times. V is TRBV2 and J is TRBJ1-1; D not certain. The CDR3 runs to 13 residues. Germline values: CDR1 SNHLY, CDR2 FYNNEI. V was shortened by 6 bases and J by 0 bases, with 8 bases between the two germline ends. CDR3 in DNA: TGTGCCAGCAGAAAGGGAATGAACACTGAAGCTTTCTTT. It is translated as CASRKGMNTEAFF.

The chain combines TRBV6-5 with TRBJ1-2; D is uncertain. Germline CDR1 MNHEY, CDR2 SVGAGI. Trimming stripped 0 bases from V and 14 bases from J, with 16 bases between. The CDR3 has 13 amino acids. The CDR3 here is CASSYSVRGPETF. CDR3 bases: TGTGCCAGCAGTTACTCTGTCAGAGGCCCCGAAACCTTC.

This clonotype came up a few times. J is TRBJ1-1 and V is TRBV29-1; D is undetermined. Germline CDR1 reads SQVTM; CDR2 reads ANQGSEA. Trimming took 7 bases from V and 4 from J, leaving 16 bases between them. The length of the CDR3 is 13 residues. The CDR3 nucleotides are TGCAGCGCCCAGCCCCCAGGTGGCACTGAAGCTTTCTTT. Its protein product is CSAQPPGGTEAFF.

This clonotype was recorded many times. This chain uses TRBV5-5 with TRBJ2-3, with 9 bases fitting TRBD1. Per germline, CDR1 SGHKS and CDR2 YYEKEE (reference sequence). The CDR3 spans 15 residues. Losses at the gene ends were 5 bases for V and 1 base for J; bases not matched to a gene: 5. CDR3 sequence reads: CASRRDRVRTDTQYF. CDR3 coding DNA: TGTGCCAGCAGACGGGACAGGGTGCGCACAGATACGCAGTATTTT.

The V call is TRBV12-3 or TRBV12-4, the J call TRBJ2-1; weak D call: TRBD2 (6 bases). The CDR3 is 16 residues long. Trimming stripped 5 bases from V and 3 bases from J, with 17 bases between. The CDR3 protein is CASSPGLPPDYNEQFF. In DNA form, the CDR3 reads TGTGCCAGCAGTCCGGGACTCCCCCCGGACTACAATGAGCAGTTCTTC.

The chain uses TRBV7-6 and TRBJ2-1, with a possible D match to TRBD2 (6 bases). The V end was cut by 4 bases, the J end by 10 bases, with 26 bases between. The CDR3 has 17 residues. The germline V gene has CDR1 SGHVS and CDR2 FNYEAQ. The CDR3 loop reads CASSSPVGGSGGPEQFF. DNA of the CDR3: TGTGCCAGCAGCTCCCCGGTAGGAGGTAGCGGAGGGCCGGAGCAGTTCTTC.

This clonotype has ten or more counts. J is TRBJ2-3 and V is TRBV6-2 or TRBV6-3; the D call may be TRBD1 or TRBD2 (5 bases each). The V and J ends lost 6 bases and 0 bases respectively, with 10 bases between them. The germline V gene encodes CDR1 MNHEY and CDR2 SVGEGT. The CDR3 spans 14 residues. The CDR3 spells CASSRGDSTDTQYF. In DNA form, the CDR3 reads TGTGCCAGCAGCCGAGGGGACAGCACAGATACGCAGTATTTT.

The CDR3 here is CASTHRGRNNEQFF. The CDR3 DNA is TGTGCCAGCACCCACCGGGGGCGGAACAATGAGCAGTTCTTC. The chain recombines TRBV6-1 with TRBJ2-1, with D perhaps TRBD1 or TRBD2 (6 bases each). In germline, CDR1 is MNHNS, CDR2 SASEGT. V was pared by 7 bases and J by 5 bases, with 15 bases between. The length of the CDR3 is 14 residues.

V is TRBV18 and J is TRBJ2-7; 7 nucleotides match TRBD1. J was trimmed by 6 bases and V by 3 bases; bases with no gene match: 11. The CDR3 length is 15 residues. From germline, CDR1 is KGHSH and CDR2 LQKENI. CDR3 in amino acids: CASSPATGNLLEQYF. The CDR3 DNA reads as TGTGCCAGCTCACCGGCGACAGGGAACCTACTCGAGCAGTACTTC.

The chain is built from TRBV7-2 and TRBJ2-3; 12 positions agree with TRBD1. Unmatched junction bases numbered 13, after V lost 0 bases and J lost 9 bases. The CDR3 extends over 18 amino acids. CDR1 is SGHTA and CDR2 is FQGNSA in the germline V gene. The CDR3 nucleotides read TGTGCCAGCAGCTTAGCTGTTTCCGGGACAGGGGGCGGAGGGACGCAGTATTTT. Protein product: CASSLAVSGTGGGGTQYF.

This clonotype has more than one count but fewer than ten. The CDR3 DNA follows: TGCAGCGTTCAGGGTGTTTACTCTGGAAACACCATATATTTT. Its protein is CSVQGVYSGNTIYF. The chain employs TRBV29-1 and TRBJ1-3; tentative D call: TRBD1 (5 bases). The CDR3 is 14 amino acids. The V gene's germline CDR1 is SQVTM and CDR2 ANQGSEA. V was clipped by 5 bases and J by 0 bases, with 11 bases between them.

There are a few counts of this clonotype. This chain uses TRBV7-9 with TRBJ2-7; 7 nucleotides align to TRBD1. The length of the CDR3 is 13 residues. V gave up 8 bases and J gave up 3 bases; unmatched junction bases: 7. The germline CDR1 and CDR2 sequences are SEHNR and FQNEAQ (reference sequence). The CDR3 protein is CASCPPGGYEQYF. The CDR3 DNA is TGTGCCAGCTGCCCCCCAGGGGGCTACGAGCAGTACTTC. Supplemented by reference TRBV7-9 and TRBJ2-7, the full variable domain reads DTGVSQNPRHKITKRGQNVTFRCDPISEHNRLYWYRQTLGQGPEFLTYFQNEAQLEKSRLLSDRFSAERPKGSFSTLEIQRTEQGDSAMYLCASCPPGGYEQYFGPGTRLTVT.

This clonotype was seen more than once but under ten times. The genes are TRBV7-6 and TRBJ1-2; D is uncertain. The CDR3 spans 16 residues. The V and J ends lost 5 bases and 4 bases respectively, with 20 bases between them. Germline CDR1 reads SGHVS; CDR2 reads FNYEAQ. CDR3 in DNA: TGTGCCAGCAGCCAAGAATGGGAGAAGTTTCTCTATGGCTACACCTTC. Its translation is CASSQEWEKFLYGYTF.

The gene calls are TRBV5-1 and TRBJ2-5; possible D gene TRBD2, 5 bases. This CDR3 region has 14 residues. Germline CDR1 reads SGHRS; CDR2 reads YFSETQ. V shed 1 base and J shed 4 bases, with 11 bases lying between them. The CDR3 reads CASSLSSRRETQYF. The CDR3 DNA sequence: TGCGCCAGCAGCTTGTCTAGCAGGCGAGAGACCCAGTACTTC.

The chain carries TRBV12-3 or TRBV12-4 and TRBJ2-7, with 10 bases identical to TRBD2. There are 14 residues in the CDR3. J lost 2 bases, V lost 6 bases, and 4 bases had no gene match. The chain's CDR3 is CASSASGGPYEQYF. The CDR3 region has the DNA TGTGCCAGCAGCGCTAGCGGGGGACCCTACGAGCAGTACTTC.

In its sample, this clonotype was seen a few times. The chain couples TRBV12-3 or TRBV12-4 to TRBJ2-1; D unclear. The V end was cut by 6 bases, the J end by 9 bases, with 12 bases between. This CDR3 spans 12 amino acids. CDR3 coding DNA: TGTGCCAGCAGCCTAGTTGTGCGTGAGCAGTTCTTC. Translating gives CASSLVVREQFF.

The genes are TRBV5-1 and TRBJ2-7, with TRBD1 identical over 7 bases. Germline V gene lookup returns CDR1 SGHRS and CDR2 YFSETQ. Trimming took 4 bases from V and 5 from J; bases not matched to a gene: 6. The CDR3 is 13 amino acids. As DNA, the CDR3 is TGCGCCAGCAGCACCGACAGGGTGGACGAGCAGTACTTC. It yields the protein CASSTDRVDEQYF.

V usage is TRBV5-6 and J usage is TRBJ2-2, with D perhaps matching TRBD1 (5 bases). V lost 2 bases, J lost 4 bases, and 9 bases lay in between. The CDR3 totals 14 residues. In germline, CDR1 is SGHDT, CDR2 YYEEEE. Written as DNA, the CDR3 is TGTGCCAGCAGCTTCGGAAGGGGCACCGGGGAGCTGTTTTTT. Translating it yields CASSFGRGTGELFF.